These 9 T cell receptor beta chains were sequenced from one sample in a study of tumor-infiltrating lymphocytes in localized non-small cell lung cancer. Libraries were prepared by immunoSEQ multiplex PCR; TCRdb keeps only in-frame clonotypes and omits some of them. The table has 10,000 to 13,000 clones, around 63% seen once. The sequencing input was lung tumor tissue. The receptors come from a human donor with non-small cell lung cancer.

The rearrangement joins TRBV6-4 to TRBJ1-1; TRBD1 aligns across 10 bases. Germline assignment: CDR1 MRHNA and CDR2 SNTAGT. The CDR3 is made up of 13 amino acids. The ends lost 6 bases at V and 4 bases at J; junction bases unmatched: 2. Written as DNA, the CDR3 is TGTGCCAGCAGCAGGACAGGGGGCACTGAAGCTTTCTTT. It yields the protein CASSRTGGTEAFF.

This clone was recorded a few times. The chain has TRBV6-1 and TRBJ2-3; weak D call: TRBD2 (6 bases). CDR1 and CDR2 (germline): MNHNS, SASEGT. This CDR3 is built from 14 residues. V gave up 5 bases and J gave up 2 bases, with 11 bases separating them. The CDR3 nucleotides are TGTGCCAGCAGTCGGGACTTCTCCACAGATACGCAGTATTTT. Its translation is CASSRDFSTDTQYF.

The chain combines TRBV4-1 with TRBJ2-2; 7 bases line up with TRBD1. The V gene's germline CDR1 is MGHRA and CDR2 YSYEKL. The CDR3 covers 17 residues. V shed 0 bases, J shed 0 bases, and the junction held 4 bases outside the gene matches. The CDR3 nucleotides read TGCGCCAGCAGCCAAGATAGGGACAGTGCGAACACCGGGGAGCTGTTTTTT. It encodes CASSQDRDSANTGELFF.

The DNA for the CDR3 is TGCAGCGCGCATCGGGGCGGCTATGGCTACACCTTC. Amino acids: CSAHRGGYGYTF. This sequence joins TRBV29-1 and TRBJ1-2, with a weak D call TRBD1 (5 bases). CDR3 length equals 12 residues. With 7 bases removed from V and 4 bases from J, the gap between germline ends came to 13 bases. Germline assignment: CDR1 SQVTM and CDR2 ANQGSEA. Using reference TRBV29-1 and TRBJ1-2 for the parts outside the CDR3, the full variable domain is SAVISQKPSRDICQRGTSLTIQCQVDSQVTMMFWYRQQPGQSLTLIATANQGSEATYESGFVIDKFPISRPNLTFSTLTVSNMSPEDSSIYLCSAHRGGYGYTFGSGTRLTVV.

The V gene is TRBV27, the J gene TRBJ1-1; tentatively, D is TRBD1 (5 bases). Deletions cut 8 bases from V and 8 bases from J, with 12 bases between. Per germline, CDR1 MNHEY and CDR2 SMNVEV (reference sequence). The CDR3 loop spans 11 amino acids. CDR3 sequence: CASRSGPEAFF. The DNA of the CDR3 is TGTGCCAGCCGTTCGGGACCCGAAGCTTTCTTT.

This clone has a handful of counts. The chain combines TRBV6-9 with TRBJ2-6; D unclear. CDR1 and CDR2 (germline): MNHGY, SVAAGI. Trimming shortened V by 4 bases and J by 5 bases, and 15 bases separated the two germline ends. The CDR3 length is 16 residues. CDR3 sequence (DNA): TGTGCCAGCAGTTCGGAAACACAAAGTCGGGCCAACGTCCTGACTTTC. The encoded protein is CASSSETQSRANVLTF.

The CDR3 spells CASSGGISYEQYF. CDR3 DNA: TGTGCCAGCAGTGGTGGAATTAGCTACGAGCAGTACTTC. The V gene is TRBV25-1, the J gene TRBJ2-7; the D is unclear. The CDR3 has 13 residues. Germline-derived CDR1 and CDR2 are MGHDK and SYGVNS. The V and J ends lost 4 bases and 3 bases respectively, with 10 bases between them.

This clone was counted a single time. This rearrangement joins TRBV19 to TRBJ2-2, with TRBD2 identical over 11 bases. V dropped 7 bases and J dropped 6; count of bases not matched to a gene: 10. The length of the CDR3 is 16 residues. The germline gives CDR1 LNHDA, CDR2 SQIVND (reference sequence). CDR3 sequence (DNA): TGTGCCAGTACCCGACTAGCGGGGAACTCTCCCGGGGAGCTGTTTTTT. Translating gives CASTRLAGNSPGELFF.

The gene calls are TRBV19 and TRBJ2-7, with TRBD1 identical over 7 bases. With 6 bases clipped from V and 3 bases from J, the junction kept 8 bases outside the gene matches. The CDR3 length is 14 residues. Germline CDR1 and CDR2: LNHDA and SQIVND (reference sequence). The CDR3 sequence is CASRQTGSSYEQYF. In DNA, the CDR3 is TGTGCCAGTAGACAGACAGGGTCAAGCTACGAGCAGTACTTC.